The sequence of this TCR beta chain was determined in a study of identical twins. General study findings and limits: Out-of-frame alpha sequences common to twins exhibited an excess of low generation probability.

CDR3 length equals 15 residues. Germline V gene data show CDR1 as ENHRY and CDR2 as SYGVKD. V lost 5 bases and J lost 0, with 11 bases in between. As for this clonotype: Its antigen is unidentified.

TCRdb re-analysed the 5' RACE reads in MiXCR, keeping a single row per CDR3 protein. The data contain about 690,000 distinct CDR3 sequences, 20% to 25% of them singletons. The sample also formed part of further work on T cells expressing NK-cell markers. That work adds: The study drew TCR beta repertoires from sorted CD3+CD56+NKG2C+, CD3+CD56+NKG2C- and CD3+CD56-NKG2C+ T cells. Similarly, these clonotypes led the CD3+CD56-NKG2C+ fraction as well in several donors.

The sequence was collected from a woman younger than 30 in good health. The sample consisted of PBMCs. This sequence joins TRBV10-3 and TRBJ2-1; possibly TRBD1 for D (5 bases). As DNA, the CDR3 is TGTGCCATCAGTCGAGACAGCAGCTCCTACAATGAGCAGTTCTTC. Translated: CAISRDSSSYNEQFF.